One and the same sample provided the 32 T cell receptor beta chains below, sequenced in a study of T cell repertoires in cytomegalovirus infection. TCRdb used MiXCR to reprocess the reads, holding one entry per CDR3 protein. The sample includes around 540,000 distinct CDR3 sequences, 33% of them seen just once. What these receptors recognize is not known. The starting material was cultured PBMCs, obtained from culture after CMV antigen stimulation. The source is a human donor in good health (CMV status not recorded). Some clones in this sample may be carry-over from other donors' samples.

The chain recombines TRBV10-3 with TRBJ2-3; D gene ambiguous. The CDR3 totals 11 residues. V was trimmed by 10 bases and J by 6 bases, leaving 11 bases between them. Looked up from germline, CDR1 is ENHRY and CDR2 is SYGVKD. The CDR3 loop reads CATATQDTQYF. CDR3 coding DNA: TGTGCCACCGCCACCCAGGATACGCAGTATTTT.

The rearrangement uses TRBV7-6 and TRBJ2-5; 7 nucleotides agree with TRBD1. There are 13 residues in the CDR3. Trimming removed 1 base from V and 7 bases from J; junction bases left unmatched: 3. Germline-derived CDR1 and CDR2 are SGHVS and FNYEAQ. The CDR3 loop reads CASSLDRGLTQYF. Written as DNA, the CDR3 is TGTGCCAGCAGCTTAGACAGGGGTTTGACCCAGTACTTC.

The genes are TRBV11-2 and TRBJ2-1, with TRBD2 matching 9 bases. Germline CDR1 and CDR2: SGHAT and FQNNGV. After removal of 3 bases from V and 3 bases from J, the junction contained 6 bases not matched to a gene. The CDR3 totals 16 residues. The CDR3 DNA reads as TGTGCCAGCAGCTTCATTAGCGGGAGTGTCTACAATGAGCAGTTCTTC. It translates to CASSFISGSVYNEQFF.

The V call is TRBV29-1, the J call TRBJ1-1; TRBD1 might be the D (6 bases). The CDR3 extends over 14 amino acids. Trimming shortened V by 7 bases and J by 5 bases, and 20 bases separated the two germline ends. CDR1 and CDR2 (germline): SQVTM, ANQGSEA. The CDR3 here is CSATRGGADTEAFF. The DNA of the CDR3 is TGCAGCGCCACAAGGGGGGGGGCCGATACTGAAGCTTTCTTT.

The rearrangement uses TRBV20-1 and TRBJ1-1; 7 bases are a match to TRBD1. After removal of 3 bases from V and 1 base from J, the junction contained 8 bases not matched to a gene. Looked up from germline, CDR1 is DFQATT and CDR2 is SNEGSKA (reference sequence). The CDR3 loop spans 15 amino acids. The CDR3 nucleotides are TGCAGTGCTAGCGTCGCAGGGGGGAGGAACACTGAAGCTTTCTTT. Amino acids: CSASVAGGRNTEAFF.

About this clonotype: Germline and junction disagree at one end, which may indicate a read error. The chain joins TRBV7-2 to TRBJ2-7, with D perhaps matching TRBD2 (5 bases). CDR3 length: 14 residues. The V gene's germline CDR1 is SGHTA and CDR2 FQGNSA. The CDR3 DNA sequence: TGTCCCAGCAGCTTTGGCGGGCCTACCTACGAGCAGTACTTC. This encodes CPSSFGGPTYEQYF.

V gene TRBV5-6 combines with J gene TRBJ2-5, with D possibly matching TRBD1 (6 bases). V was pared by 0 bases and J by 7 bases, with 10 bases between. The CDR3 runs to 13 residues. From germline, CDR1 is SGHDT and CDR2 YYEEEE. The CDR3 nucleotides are TGTGCCAGCAGCTTGGGGACAGCTGGGACCCAGTACTTC. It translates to CASSLGTAGTQYF.

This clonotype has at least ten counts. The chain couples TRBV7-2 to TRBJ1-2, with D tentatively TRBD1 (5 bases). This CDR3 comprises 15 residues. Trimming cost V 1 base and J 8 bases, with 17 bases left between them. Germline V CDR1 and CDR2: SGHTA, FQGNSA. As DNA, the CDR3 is TGTGCCAGCAGCTTAGAAGCATCGGGACTCGGGGGCTACACCTTC. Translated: CASSLEASGLGGYTF.

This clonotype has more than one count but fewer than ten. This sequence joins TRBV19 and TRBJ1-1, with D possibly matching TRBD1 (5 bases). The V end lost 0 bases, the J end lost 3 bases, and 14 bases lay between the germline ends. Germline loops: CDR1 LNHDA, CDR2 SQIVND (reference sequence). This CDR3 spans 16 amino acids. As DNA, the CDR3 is TGTGCCAGTAGTATAGATTGGTCAGGGCCCCACACTGAAGCTTTCTTT. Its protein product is CASSIDWSGPHTEAFF.

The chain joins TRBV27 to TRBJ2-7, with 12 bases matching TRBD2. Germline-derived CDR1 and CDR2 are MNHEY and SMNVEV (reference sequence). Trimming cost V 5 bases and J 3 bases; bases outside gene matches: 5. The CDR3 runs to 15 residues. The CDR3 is CASSLLTSGSYEQYF. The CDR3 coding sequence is TGTGCCAGCAGTCTCCTGACTAGCGGGAGCTACGAGCAGTACTTC.

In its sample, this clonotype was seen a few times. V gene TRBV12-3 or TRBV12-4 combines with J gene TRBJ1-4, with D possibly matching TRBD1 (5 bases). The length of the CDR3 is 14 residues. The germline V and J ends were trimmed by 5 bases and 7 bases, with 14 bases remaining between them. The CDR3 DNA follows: TGTGCCAGCAGTCCGGGGCGGGCAGTTGAAAAACTGTTTTTT. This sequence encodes CASSPGRAVEKLFF.

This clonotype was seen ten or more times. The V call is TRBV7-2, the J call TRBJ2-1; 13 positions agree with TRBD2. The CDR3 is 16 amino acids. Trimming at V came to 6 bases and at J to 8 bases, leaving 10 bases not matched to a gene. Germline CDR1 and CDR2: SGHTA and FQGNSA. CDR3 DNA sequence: TGTGCCAGCAGACGACCCGGACTAGCGGGAGCCCATGAGCAGTTCTTC. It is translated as CASRRPGLAGAHEQFF. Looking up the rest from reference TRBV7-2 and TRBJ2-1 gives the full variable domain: GAGVSQSPSNKVTEKGKDVELRCDPISGHTALYWYRQSLGQGLEFLIYFQGNSAPDKSGLPSDRFSAERTGGSVSTLTIQRTQQEDSAVYLCASRRPGLAGAHEQFFGPGTRLTVL.

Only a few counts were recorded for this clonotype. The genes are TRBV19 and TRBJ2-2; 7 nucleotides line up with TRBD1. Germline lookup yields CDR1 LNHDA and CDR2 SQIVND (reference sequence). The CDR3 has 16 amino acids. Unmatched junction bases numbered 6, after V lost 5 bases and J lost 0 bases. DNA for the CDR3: TGTGCCAGTAGTCCGGTGACAGGGCCGAACACCGGGGAGCTGTTTTTT. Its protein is CASSPVTGPNTGELFF.

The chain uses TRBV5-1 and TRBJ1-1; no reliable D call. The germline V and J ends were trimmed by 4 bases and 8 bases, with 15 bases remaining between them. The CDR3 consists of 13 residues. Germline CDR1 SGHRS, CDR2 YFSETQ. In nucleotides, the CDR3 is TGCGCCAGCAGCCCCAGGTTGGGCGGAGAAGCTTTCTTT. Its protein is CASSPRLGGEAFF.

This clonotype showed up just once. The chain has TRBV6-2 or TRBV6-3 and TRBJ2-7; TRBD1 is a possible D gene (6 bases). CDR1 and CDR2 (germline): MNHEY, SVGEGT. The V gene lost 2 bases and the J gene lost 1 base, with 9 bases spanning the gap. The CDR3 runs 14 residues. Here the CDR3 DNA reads TGTGCCAGCAGTTACGGAAGGGGGTCCTACGAGCAGTACGTC. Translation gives CASSYGRGSYEQYV.

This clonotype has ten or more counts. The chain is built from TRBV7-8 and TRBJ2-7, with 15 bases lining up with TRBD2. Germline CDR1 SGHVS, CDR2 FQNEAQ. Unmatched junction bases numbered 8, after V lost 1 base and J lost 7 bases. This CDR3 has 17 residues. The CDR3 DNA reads TGTGCCAGCAGCTTAGGGACTAGCGGGAGGGCGTTGGGTGAGCAGTACGTC. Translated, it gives CASSLGTSGRALGEQYV.

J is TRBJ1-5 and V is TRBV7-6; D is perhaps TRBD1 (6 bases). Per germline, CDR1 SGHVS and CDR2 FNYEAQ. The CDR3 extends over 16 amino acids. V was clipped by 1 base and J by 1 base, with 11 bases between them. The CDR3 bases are TGTGCCAGCAGCTTAGTGGGGGGGCCGAGCAATCAGCCCCAGCATTTT. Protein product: CASSLVGGPSNQPQHF.

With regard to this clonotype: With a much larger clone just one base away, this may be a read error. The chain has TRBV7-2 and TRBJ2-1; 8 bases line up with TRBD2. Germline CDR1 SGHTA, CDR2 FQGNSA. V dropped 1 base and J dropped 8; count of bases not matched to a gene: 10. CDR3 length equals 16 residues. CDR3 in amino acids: CASSLGGRGAVDEQFF. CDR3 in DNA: TGTGCCAGCAGCTTAGGGGGGCGGGGGGCGGTCGATGAGCAGTTCTTC. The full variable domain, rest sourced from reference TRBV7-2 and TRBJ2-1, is GAGVSQSPSNKVTEKGKDVELRCDPISGHTALYWYRQSLGQGLEFLIYFQGNSAPDKSGLPSDRFSAERTGGSVSTLTIQRTQQEDSAVYLCASSLGGRGAVDEQFFGPGTRLTVL.

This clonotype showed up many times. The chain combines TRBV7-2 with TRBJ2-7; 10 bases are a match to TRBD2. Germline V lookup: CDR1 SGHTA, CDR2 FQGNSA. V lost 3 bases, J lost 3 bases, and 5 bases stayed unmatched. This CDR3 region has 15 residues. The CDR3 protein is CASSLVAGGDYEQYF. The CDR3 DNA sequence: TGTGCCAGCAGCTTGGTAGCGGGGGGCGACTACGAGCAGTACTTC.

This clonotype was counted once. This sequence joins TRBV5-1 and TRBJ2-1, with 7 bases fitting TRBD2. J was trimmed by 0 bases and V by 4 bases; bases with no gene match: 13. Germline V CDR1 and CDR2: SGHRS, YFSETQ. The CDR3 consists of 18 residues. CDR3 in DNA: TGCGCCAGCAGCCTTGGACTAGGCGGGAAGGTCTCCTACAATGAGCAGTTCTTC. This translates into CASSLGLGGKVSYNEQFF.

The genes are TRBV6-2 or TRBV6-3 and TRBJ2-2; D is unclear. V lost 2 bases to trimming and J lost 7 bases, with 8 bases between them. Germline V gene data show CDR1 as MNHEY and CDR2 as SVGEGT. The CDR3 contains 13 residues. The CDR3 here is CASSYIARGELFF. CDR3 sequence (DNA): TGTGCCAGCAGTTACATAGCCCGCGGGGAGCTGTTTTTT.

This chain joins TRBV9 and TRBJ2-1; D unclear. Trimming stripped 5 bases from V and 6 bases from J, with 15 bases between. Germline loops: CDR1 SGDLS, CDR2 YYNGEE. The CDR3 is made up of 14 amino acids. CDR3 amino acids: CASSAVLRFNEQFF. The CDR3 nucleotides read TGTGCCAGCAGTGCTGTTTTGCGGTTCAATGAGCAGTTCTTC.

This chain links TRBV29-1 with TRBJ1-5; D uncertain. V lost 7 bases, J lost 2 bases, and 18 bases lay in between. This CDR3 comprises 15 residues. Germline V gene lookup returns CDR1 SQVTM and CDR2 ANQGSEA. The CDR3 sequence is CSATFGTTGNQPQHF. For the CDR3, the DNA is TGCAGCGCAACCTTTGGAACCACGGGCAATCAGCCCCAGCATTTT.

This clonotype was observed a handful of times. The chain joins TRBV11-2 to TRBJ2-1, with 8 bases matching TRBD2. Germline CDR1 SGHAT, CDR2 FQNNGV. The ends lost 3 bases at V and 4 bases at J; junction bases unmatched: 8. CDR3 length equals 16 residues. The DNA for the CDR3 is TGTGCCAGCAGCTTCAGCCGGGCGGGAGGATACAATGAGCAGTTCTTC. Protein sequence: CASSFSRAGGYNEQFF.

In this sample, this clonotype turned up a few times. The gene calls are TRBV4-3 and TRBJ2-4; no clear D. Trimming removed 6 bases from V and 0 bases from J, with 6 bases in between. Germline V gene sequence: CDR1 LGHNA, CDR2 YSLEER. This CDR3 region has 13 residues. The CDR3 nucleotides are TGCGCCAGCAGTCTGACAGCCAAAAACATTCAGTACTTC. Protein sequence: CASSLTAKNIQYF.

The CDR3 nucleotides are TGTGCCAGCAGCCTGACAGAGGTTTTGCTCGGCGAGCAGTACTTC. This gives the protein CASSLTEVLLGEQYF. This rearrangement joins TRBV7-8 to TRBJ2-7; D possibly corresponds to TRBD1 (5 bases). Germline CDR1 SGHVS, CDR2 FQNEAQ. V dropped 5 bases and J dropped 6 bases, with 20 bases sitting between them. CDR3 size: 15 residues.

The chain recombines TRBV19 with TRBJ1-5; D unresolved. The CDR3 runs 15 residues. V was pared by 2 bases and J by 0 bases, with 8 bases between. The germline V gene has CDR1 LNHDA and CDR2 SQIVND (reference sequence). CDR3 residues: CASSIFQYSNQPQHF. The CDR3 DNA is TGTGCCAGTAGTATATTTCAATATAGCAATCAGCCCCAGCATTTT.

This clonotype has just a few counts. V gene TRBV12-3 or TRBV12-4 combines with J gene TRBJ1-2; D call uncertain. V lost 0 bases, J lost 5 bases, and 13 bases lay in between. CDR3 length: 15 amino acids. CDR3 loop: CASSLAVGVRYGYTF. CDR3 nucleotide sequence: TGTGCCAGCAGTTTAGCGGTAGGAGTCCGGTATGGCTACACCTTC.

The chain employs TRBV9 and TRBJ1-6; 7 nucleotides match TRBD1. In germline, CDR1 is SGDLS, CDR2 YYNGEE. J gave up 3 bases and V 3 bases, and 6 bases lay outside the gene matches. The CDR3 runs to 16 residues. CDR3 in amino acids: CASSATRDSYNSPLHF. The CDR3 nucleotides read TGTGCCAGCAGCGCGACCCGGGACAGCTATAATTCACCCCTCCACTTT.

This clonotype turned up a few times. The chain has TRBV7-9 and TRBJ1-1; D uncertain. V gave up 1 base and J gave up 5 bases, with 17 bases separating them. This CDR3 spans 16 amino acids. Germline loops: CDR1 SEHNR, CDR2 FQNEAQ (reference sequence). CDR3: CASSLGILGGGTEAFF. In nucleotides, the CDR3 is TGTGCCAGCAGCTTAGGGATTCTGGGTGGCGGGACTGAAGCTTTCTTT.

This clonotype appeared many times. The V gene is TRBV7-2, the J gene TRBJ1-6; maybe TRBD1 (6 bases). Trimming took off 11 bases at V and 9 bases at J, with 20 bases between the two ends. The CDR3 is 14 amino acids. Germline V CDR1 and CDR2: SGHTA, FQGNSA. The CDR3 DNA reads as TGTGCCTCCAAGGCCGGGACAAGGCCTTCACCCCTCCACTTT. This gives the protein CASKAGTRPSPLHF.

CDR3 coding DNA: TGTGCCATCAGGACAGGACAAGCCGGACTGAACACTGAAGCTTTCTTT. Translation: CAIRTGQAGLNTEAFF. This chain links TRBV10-3 with TRBJ1-1; perhaps TRBD1 as D (6 bases). This CDR3 is 16 amino acids long. Germline CDR1 and CDR2: ENHRY and SYGVKD. The V end was cut by 6 bases, the J end by 0 bases, with 17 bases between.